A selection of T cell receptor beta chains follows, all from one sample in a study of cytomegalovirus exposure and HLA in healthy donors. The table came from immunoSEQ multiplex PCR; TCRdb's copy has only in-frame clones and leaves some out. The sample yields approximately 35,000 clones, around 80% seen once. The source material was PBMCs. The receptors originated from a young woman in good health and CMV-seronegative. The CDR3 runs from the conserved cysteine through the conserved F or W. The order of the fields is CDR3 length, J gene, D gene, clone size, V gene, CDR3 protein, CDR3 DNA. D genes are given only for firm matches. The listing skips clone size in some rows; elsewhere it reads once, few, many or a size class.

15	TRBJ2-3	TRBD2	-	TRBV4-1	CASSQEGRGTDTQYF	TGCGCCAGCAGCCAAGAAGGGAGGGGCACAGATACGCAGTATTTT
15	TRBJ2-7	TRBD2	-	TRBV4-2	CASSQSTSGSSEQYF	TGTGCCAGCAGCCAATCGACTAGCGGGAGTAGCGAGCAGTACTTC
15	TRBJ2-7	TRBD2	-	TRBV4-1	CASSQGLAGAGEQYF	TGCGCCAGCAGCCAGGGACTAGCGGGAGCTGGGGAGCAGTACTTC
17	TRBJ2-5	TRBD2	-	TRBV7-9	CSSSLVSLAGAGETQYF	TGTTCCAGCAGCTTAGTCTCTCTAGCGGGAGCGGGAGAGACCCAGTACTTC
18	TRBJ2-3	TRBD1	-	TRBV27	CASSFTPPGQGAVDTQYF	TGTGCCAGCAGTTTTACTCCCCCCGGACAGGGGGCCGTAGATACGCAGTATTTT
18	TRBJ2-3	TRBD2	-	TRBV7-2	CASSLIGARGGAPDTQYF	TGTGCCAGCAGCTTAATCGGAGCTCGCGGGGGGGCCCCAGATACGCAGTATTTT
10	TRBJ1-1	-	-	TRBV29-1	CSAQVTEAFF	TGCAGCGCCCAGGTTACTGAAGCTTTCTTT
15	TRBJ1-1	TRBD1	-	TRBV28	CASSLYRGSSSEAFF	TGTGCCAGCAGTTTATACAGGGGGAGTTCGTCGGAAGCTTTCTTT
15	TRBJ2-1	-	-	TRBV7-9	CASSELLSGNNEQFF	TGTGCCAGCAGTGAACTACTATCAGGGAACAATGAGCAGTTCTTC
14	TRBJ1-3	-	-	TRBV7-9	CASSLEEGGNTIYF	TGTGCCAGCAGCTTAGAGGAGGGAGGAAACACCATATATTTT
15	TRBJ1-2	-	few	TRBV18	CASSPIEDWEYGYTF	TGTGCCAGCTCACCAATCGAAGACTGGGAGTATGGCTACACCTTC
11	TRBJ1-4	TRBD1	-	TRBV20-1	CPDRGWLELFF	TGCCCTGACAGGGGTTGGTTAGAACTGTTTTTT
12	TRBJ1-1	TRBD1	-	TRBV19	CASRTGPTEAFF	TGTGCCAGTCGGACAGGGCCCACTGAAGCTTTCTTT
16	TRBJ2-1	-	-	TRBV5-1	CASSLIEFGSYNEQFF	TGCGCCAGCAGCTTGATAGAATTTGGCTCCTACAATGAGCAGTTCTTC
13	TRBJ2-3	-	few	TRBV7-3	CASSGGATDTQYF	TGTGCCAGCAGCGGCGGGGCAACAGATACGCAGTATTTT
17	TRBJ1-1	TRBD1	few	TRBV27	CASSPSRDRALVTEAFF	TGTGCCAGCAGTCCCTCCCGGGACAGGGCTTTGGTCACTGAAGCTTTCTTT
14	TRBJ2-5	TRBD2	-	TRBV6-6	CASRHGTSGETQYF	TGTGCCAGCAGACACGGGACTAGTGGTGAGACCCAGTACTTC
13	TRBJ2-5	-	-	TRBV29-1	CSVDRGAEETQYF	TGCAGCGTTGACCGGGGTGCGGAAGAGACCCAGTACTTC
14	TRBJ1-5	TRBD1	once	TRBV7-2	CASSRTGPGQPQNF	TGTGCCAGCAGTCGGACAGGCCCCGGTCAGCCCCAGAATTTT
15	TRBJ2-5	TRBD1	-	TRBV11-2	CASSLYGTGLGTQYF	TGTGCCAGCAGCTTATACGGGACAGGTTTGGGGACCCAGTACTTC
12	TRBJ1-2	-	-	TRBV7-2	CASSLEGYGYTF	TGTGCCAGCAGCTTAGAGGGGTATGGCTACACCTTC
14	TRBJ2-7	-	-	TRBV28	CASSEIADDYEQYF	TGTGCCAGCAGTGAAATAGCGGACGACTACGAGCAGTACTTC
14	TRBJ2-2	TRBD1	-	TRBV5-1	CASSSDRGSGELFF	TGCGCCAGCAGCTCGGACAGGGGGTCCGGGGAGCTGTTTTTT
15	TRBJ2-1	TRBD2	-	TRBV7-9	CASSGTSGLYNEQFF	TGTGCCAGCAGCGGGACTAGCGGCCTCTACAATGAGCAGTTCTTC
18	TRBJ2-5	TRBD2	-	TRBV25-1	CASSEWGSGLAGEETQYF	TGTGCCAGCAGTGAGTGGGGGAGCGGGCTAGCGGGGGAAGAGACCCAGTACTTC
17	TRBJ2-7	-	-	TRBV7-6	CASSWGGGQGTSYEQYF	TGTGCCAGCAGCTGGGGAGGGGGTCAGGGGACTTCCTACGAGCAGTACTTC
13	TRBJ2-7	-	-	TRBV6-5	CASMRAGSYEQYF	TGTGCCAGCATGAGGGCAGGCTCCTACGAGCAGTACTTC
17	TRBJ1-1	-	-	TRBV9	CASSEGGVGPMNTEAFF	TGTGCCAGCAGTGAAGGGGGAGTGGGCCCCATGAACACTGAAGCTTTCTTT
14	TRBJ2-1	TRBD2	-	TRBV9	CASSVGGSLNEQFF	TGTGCCAGCAGCGTAGGCGGGAGCCTCAATGAGCAGTTCTTC
13	TRBJ2-5	TRBD1	few	TRBV30	CAWSLTGGETQYF	TGTGCCTGGAGTCTGACAGGGGGAGAGACCCAGTACTTC
13	TRBJ2-7	-	-	TRBV28	CASSHHRGGEQYF	TGTGCCAGCAGCCACCACAGGGGAGGAGAGCAGTACTTC
15	TRBJ2-7	TRBD1	few	TRBV6-7	CASRRTGIKWDEQYF	TGTGCCAGCAGGCGGACAGGGATCAAATGGGACGAGCAGTACTTC
12	TRBJ1-1	-	-	TRBV29-1	CSAYSRVGGAFF	TGCAGCGCATACTCCAGGGTGGGGGGAGCTTTCTTT
14	TRBJ2-2	-	-	TRBV6-5	CASSYLAVTGELFF	TGTGCCAGCAGTTACTTAGCGGTCACCGGGGAGCTGTTTTTT